Presented here are 18 T cell receptor beta chains from one specimen sequenced in a study of a mutant IDH1 vaccine in newly diagnosed glioma. The assay was immunoSEQ multiplex PCR, and TCRdb's table has in-frame clones only and misses some. Of 25,000 to 30,000 clones listed, more than 75% are singletons. For these receptors, no antigen is known. Time point defined: week 35, safety follow-up. Alongside topical imiquimod, each dose of vaccine comprised 300 ug of mutant IDH1 20-mer peptide. The source was PBMCs, collected from a glioma patient whose treatment included an IDH1 peptide vaccine. The receptors originated from a man between 45 and 60 years old with glioma.

This chain joins TRBV7-9 and TRBJ1-1; D not resolved. CDR3 size: 13 residues. Germline-derived CDR1 and CDR2 are SEHNR and FQNEAQ (reference sequence). V gave up 1 base and J gave up 5 bases, with 8 bases separating them. This chain's CDR3 is CASSLGTGTEAFF. The CDR3 region has the DNA TGTGCCAGCAGCTTAGGGACGGGTACTGAAGCTTTCTTT.

The chain uses TRBV5-4 and TRBJ1-1; TRBD1 matches 7 bases. Unmatched junction bases numbered 4, after V lost 5 bases and J lost 0 bases. Germline-derived CDR1 and CDR2 are SGHNT and YYREEE (reference sequence). The CDR3 length is 14 residues. For the CDR3, the DNA is TGTGCCAGCAGGAGACAGGGCATGAACACTGAAGCTTTCTTT. This codes for CASRRQGMNTEAFF.

The chain is built from TRBV6-1 and TRBJ2-7; TRBD1 agrees at 7 bases. CDR3 length: 15 residues. Germline loops: CDR1 MNHNS, CDR2 SASEGT. The V and J ends lost 6 bases and 0 bases, in that order; junction bases with no gene match: 8. DNA of the CDR3: TGTGCCAGCAGCGTTACAGGGGACCCCTCCTACGAGCAGTACTTC. This codes for CASSVTGDPSYEQYF.

The chain carries TRBV7-8 and TRBJ1-2; a possible D gene is TRBD1 (6 bases). Germline CDR1 reads SGHVS; CDR2 reads FQNEAQ. V lost 6 bases and J lost 1, with 15 bases in between. CDR3 size: 15 residues. The CDR3, as DNA: TGTGCCAGCAGTGAAGGGGGACTGGGTAACTATGGCTACACCTTC. Its translation: CASSEGGLGNYGYTF.

The chain combines TRBV7-2 with TRBJ1-2; no clear D gene. Trimming left V 4 bases short and J 1 base short, with 13 bases between. The CDR3 is made up of 15 amino acids. The germline V gene encodes CDR1 SGHTA and CDR2 FQGNSA. CDR3 protein: CASSSNMGGNYGYTF. In DNA form, the CDR3 reads TGTGCCAGCAGCTCCAACATGGGCGGTAACTATGGCTACACCTTC.

This clone was seen a few times. The chain carries TRBV4-2 and TRBJ1-1; possible D gene TRBD1, 5 bases. The CDR3 is made up of 15 amino acids. CDR1 is LGHNA, CDR2 YNFKEQ, per germline. Trimming shortened V by 4 bases and J by 1 base, and 13 bases separated the two germline ends. In DNA form, the CDR3 reads TGTGCCAGCAGCCCCATAGGGGCAGGGAACACTGAAGCTTTCTTT. It translates to CASSPIGAGNTEAFF.

V is TRBV7-7 and J is TRBJ2-5; D gene ambiguous. Trimming shortened V by 5 bases and J by 7 bases, and 14 bases separated the two germline ends. The CDR3 is made up of 13 amino acids. CDR1 and CDR2 from the germline V gene are SSHAT and FNYEAQ (reference sequence). The CDR3 spells CASSEDAPRTQYF. The DNA of the CDR3 is TGTGCCAGCAGCGAGGACGCCCCACGGACCCAGTACTTC.

This chain uses TRBV7-9 with TRBJ1-2; D gene unclear. This CDR3 is built from 13 residues. Germline CDR1 reads SEHNR; CDR2 reads FQNEAQ (reference sequence). Trimming removed 1 base at V and 8 bases at J, with 11 bases between. The CDR3 coding sequence is TGTGCCAGCAGCTTAGGGGCAGCTCGAGGCTACACCTTC. It encodes CASSLGAARGYTF.

This chain connects TRBV2 to TRBJ2-4; no reliable D call. Germline CDR1 and CDR2: SNHLY and FYNNEI. The length of the CDR3 is 16 residues. Between the trimmed V and J ends, which lost 2 bases and 0 bases, there was a span of 11 bases. The CDR3 nucleotides are TGTGCCAGCAGTGAAAAGGGCAGACTAGCCAAAAACATTCAGTACTTC. Translating it yields CASSEKGRLAKNIQYF.

The CDR3 loop reads CASTTTGDNEKLFF. In nucleotides, the CDR3 is TGTGCCAGCACCACGACAGGCGATAATGAAAAACTGTTTTTT. The V and J genes are TRBV19 and TRBJ1-4, with D tentatively TRBD1 (6 bases). V lost 9 bases and J lost 4, with 15 bases in between. The CDR3 runs 14 residues. Germline V gene lookup returns CDR1 LNHDA and CDR2 SQIVND (reference sequence).

This sequence joins TRBV2 and TRBJ1-2; the match to TRBD1 covers 8 bases. J was trimmed by 8 bases and V by 4 bases; bases with no gene match: 9. The CDR3 covers 14 residues. The V gene's germline CDR1 is SNHLY and CDR2 FYNNEI. The CDR3 protein is CASSAGQGLGGYTF. CDR3 DNA sequence: TGTGCCAGCAGTGCTGGACAGGGCCTAGGAGGCTACACCTTC.

For the CDR3, the DNA is TGTGCCAGCACCATAGCGGGGGGTGACAATGAGCAGTTCTTC. This encodes CASTIAGGDNEQFF. The chain links TRBV6-6 to TRBJ2-1, with TRBD2 identical over 10 bases. Per germline, CDR1 MNHNY and CDR2 SVGAGI (reference sequence). CDR3 size: 14 residues. Germline trimming cut 7 bases from V and 5 bases from J; bases unmatched to any gene: 5.

The chain has TRBV5-1 and TRBJ1-1; possible D gene TRBD1, 5 bases. CDR3 length: 13 amino acids. Trimming cost V 4 bases and J 6 bases, with 13 bases left between them. Germline V gives CDR1 SGHRS, CDR2 YFSETQ. For the CDR3, the DNA is TGCGCCAGCAGCGAAGGTGGGGGGGCTGAAGCTTTCTTT. Its translation is CASSEGGGAEAFF.

The chain joins TRBV9 to TRBJ2-3; no clear D. The ends were cut back, 1 base at V and 2 bases at J, with 14 bases in the middle. The CDR3 totals 16 residues. Germline CDR1 and CDR2: SGDLS and YYNGEE. The chain's CDR3 is CASSVTPEYDTDTQYF. In nucleotides, the CDR3 is TGTGCCAGCAGCGTAACTCCGGAATACGACACAGATACGCAGTATTTT. The variable domain in full, with the rest retrieved from reference TRBV9 and TRBJ2-3, is DSGVTQTPKHLITATGQRVTLRCSPRSGDLSVYWYQQSLDQGLQFLIQYYNGEERAKGNILERFSAQQFPDLHSELNLSSLELGDSALYFCASSVTPEYDTDTQYFGPGTRLTVL.

The genes are TRBV6-5 and TRBJ1-5, with unresolved D. There are 13 residues in the CDR3. V lost 2 bases, J lost 7 bases, and 9 bases lay in between. Looked up from germline, CDR1 is MNHEY and CDR2 is SVGAGI. The CDR3 nucleotides are TGTGCCAGCAGTTACACCCGGGCGCAGCCCCAGCATTTT. Its protein product is CASSYTRAQPQHF.

V gene TRBV9 combines with J gene TRBJ1-5, with TRBD1 identical over 7 bases. The length of the CDR3 is 15 residues. Germline CDR1 SGDLS, CDR2 YYNGEE. V gave up 4 bases and J gave up 0 bases; unmatched junction bases: 4. The CDR3 loop is CASSIRGDSNQPQHF. CDR3 in DNA: TGTGCCAGCAGCATCAGGGGGGATAGCAATCAGCCCCAGCATTTT.

The rearrangement links TRBV5-1 to TRBJ1-4, with TRBD1 matching over 7 bases. The CDR3 has 16 amino acids. With V trimmed by 4 bases and J by 0 bases, 6 bases remained unmatched. Germline V gene data show CDR1 as SGHRS and CDR2 as YFSETQ. CDR3 amino acids: CASSAGQTATNEKLFF. The DNA for the CDR3 is TGCGCCAGCAGCGCGGGACAGACAGCAACTAATGAAAAACTGTTTTTT.

The chain employs TRBV9 and TRBJ2-5, with TRBD1 matching over 7 bases. Trimming took 3 bases from V and 4 from J; bases not matched to a gene: 6. CDR1 and CDR2 (germline): SGDLS, YYNGEE. The CDR3 totals 14 residues. This CDR3 is CASSGGAGGETQYF. CDR3 in DNA: TGTGCCAGCAGCGGAGGTGCAGGGGGAGAGACCCAGTACTTC.